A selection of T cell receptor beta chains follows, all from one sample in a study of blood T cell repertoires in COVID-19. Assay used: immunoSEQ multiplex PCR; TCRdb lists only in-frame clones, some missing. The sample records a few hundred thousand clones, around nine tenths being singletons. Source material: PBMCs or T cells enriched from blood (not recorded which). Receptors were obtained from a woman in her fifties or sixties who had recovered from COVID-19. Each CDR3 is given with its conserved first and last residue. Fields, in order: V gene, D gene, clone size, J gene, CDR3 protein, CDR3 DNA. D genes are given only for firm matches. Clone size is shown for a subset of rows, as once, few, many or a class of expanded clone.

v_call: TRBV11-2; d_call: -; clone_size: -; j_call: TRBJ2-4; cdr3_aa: CASSQDGGRVNIQYF; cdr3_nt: TGTGCCAGCAGCCAAGATGGGGGCAGGGTAAACATTCAGTACTTC
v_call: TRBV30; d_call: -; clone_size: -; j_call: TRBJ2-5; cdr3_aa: CAWSVRGNLETQYF; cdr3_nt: TGTGCCTGGAGTGTACGAGGTAACTTAGAGACCCAGTACTTC
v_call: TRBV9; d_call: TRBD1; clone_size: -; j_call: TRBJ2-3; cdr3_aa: CASSASGTGGSTDTQYF; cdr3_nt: TGTGCCAGCAGCGCATCCGGGACAGGGGGCTCAACAGATACGCAGTATTTT
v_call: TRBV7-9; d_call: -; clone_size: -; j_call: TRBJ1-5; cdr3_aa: CASSSRGGSQPQHF; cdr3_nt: TGTGCCAGCAGCTCAAGGGGGGGAAGTCAGCCCCAGCATTTT
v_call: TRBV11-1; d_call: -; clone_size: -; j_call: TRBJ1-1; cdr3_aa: CASSLGGLTEAFF; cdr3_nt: TGTGCCAGCAGCCTGGGGGGGCTTACTGAAGCTTTCTTT
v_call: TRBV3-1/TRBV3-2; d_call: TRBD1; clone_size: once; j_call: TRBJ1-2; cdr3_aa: CASSPRGQTIYGYTF; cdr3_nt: TGTGCCAGCAGCCCCCGGGGACAGACTATCTATGGCTACACCTTC
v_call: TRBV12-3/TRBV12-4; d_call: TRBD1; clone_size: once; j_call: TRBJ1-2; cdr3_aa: CASTQGGYGYTF; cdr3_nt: TGTGCCAGCACGCAGGGGGGCTATGGCTACACCTTC
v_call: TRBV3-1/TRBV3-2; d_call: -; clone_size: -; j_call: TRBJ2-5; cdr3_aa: CASSQVVETQYF; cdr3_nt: TGTGCCAGCAGCCAAGTCGTTGAGACCCAGTACTTC
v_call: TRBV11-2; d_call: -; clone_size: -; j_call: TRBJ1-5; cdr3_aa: CASSSRPPTGGNQPQHF; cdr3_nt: TGTGCCAGCAGCTCCCGACCCCCCACCGGGGGCAATCAGCCCCAGCATTTT
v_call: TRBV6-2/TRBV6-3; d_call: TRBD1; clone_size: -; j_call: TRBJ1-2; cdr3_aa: CASSYPPPGGYGYTF; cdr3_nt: TGTGCCAGCAGTTACCCCCCCCCAGGGGGCTATGGCTACACCTTC
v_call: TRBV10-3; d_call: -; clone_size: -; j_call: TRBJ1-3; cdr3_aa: CAISESVSGSGNTIYF; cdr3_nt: TGTGCCATCAGTGAGTCAGTCTCGGGCTCTGGAAACACCATATATTTT
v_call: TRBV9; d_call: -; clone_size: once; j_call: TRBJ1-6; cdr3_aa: CASSVEPNNSPLHF; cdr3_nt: TGTGCCAGCAGCGTAGAACCTAATAATTCACCCCTCCACTTT
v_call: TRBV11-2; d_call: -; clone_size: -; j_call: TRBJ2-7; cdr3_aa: CASSSSGFEQYF; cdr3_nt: TGTGCCAGCAGCTCCTCCGGGTTCGAGCAGTACTTC
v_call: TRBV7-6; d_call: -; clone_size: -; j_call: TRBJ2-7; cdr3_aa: CASSSTDYEQYF; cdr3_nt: TGTGCCAGCAGCTCCACAGATTACGAGCAGTACTTC
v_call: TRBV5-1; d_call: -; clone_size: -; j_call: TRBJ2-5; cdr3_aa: CASSLDWTEKETQYF; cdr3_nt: TGCGCCAGCAGCTTAGACTGGACAGAGAAAGAGACCCAGTACTTC
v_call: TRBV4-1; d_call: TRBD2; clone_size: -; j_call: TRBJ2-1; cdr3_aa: CASSPGLGAYDEQFF; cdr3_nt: TGCGCCAGCAGCCCGGGACTAGGGGCCTACGATGAGCAGTTCTTC
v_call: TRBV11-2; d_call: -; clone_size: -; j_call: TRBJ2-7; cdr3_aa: CASSLEWGRGEQYF; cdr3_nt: TGTGCCAGCAGCTTAGAATGGGGCCGAGGCGAGCAGTACTTC
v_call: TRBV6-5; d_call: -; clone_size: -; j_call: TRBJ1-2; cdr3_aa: CASSSGRANYGYTF; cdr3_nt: TGTGCCAGCAGTTCCGGGAGAGCCAACTATGGCTACACCTTC
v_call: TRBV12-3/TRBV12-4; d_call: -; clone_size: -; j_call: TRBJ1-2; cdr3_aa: CASSRGHYGYTF; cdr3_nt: TGTGCCAGCAGTCGAGGACATTATGGCTACACCTTC
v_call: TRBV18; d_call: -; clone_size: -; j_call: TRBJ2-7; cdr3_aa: CASSPPDPSWAEQYF; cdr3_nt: TGTGCCAGCTCACCACCGGACCCTAGCTGGGCCGAGCAGTACTTC
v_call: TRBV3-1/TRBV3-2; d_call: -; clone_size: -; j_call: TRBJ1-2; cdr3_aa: CASSAGHQGYTF; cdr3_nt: TGTGCCAGCAGCGCTGGGCATCAAGGCTACACCTTC
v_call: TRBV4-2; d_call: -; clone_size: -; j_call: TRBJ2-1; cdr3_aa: CASSQGRGYNEQFF; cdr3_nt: TGTGCCAGCAGCCAAGGGCGGGGCTACAATGAGCAGTTCTTC
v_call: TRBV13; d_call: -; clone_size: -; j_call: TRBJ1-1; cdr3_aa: CASSLGPGNTEAFF; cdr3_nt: TGTGCCAGCAGCTTAGGTCCGGGAAACACTGAAGCTTTCTTT
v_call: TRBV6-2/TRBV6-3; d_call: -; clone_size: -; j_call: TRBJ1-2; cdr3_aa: CASSYSDIRGGYTF; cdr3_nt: TGTGCCAGCAGTTACTCTGACATCAGGGGCGGCTACACCTTC
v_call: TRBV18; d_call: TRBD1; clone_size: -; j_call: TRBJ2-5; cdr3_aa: CASMRTGQETQYF; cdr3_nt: TGTGCCAGCATGCGGACAGGTCAAGAGACCCAGTACTTC
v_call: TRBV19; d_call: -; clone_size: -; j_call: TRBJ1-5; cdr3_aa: CASSIDRSNQPQHF; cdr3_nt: TGTGCCAGTAGTATTGACAGGTCTAATCAGCCCCAGCATTTT
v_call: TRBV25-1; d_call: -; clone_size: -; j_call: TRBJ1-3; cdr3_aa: CASSDLGLITSGNTIYF; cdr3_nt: TGTGCCAGCAGTGACCTGGGACTGATAACTTCTGGAAACACCATATATTTT
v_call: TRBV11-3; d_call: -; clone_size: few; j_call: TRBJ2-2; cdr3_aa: CASSIRVAGELFF; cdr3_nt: TGTGCCAGCAGCATACGGGTGGCCGGGGAGCTGTTTTTT
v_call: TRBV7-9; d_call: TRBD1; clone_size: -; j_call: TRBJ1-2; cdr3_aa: CASSLTGGTGYTF; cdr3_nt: TGTGCCAGCAGCCTAACAGGGGGAACTGGCTACACCTTC
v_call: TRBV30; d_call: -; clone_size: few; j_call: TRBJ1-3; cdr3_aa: CAWGNGNTIYF; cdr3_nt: TGTGCCTGGGGCAATGGAAACACCATATATTTT
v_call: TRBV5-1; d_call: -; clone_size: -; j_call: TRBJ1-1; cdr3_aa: CASSLSNTEAFF; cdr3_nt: TGCGCCAGCAGCTTGAGCAACACTGAAGCTTTCTTT
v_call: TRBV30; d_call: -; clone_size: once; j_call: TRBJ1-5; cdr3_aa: CAWSASSSSNQPQHF; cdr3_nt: TGTGCCTGGAGTGCCAGTTCCTCGAGCAATCAGCCCCAGCATTTT
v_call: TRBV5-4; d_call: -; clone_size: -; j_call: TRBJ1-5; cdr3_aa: CASSLSGNQPQHF; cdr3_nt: TGTGCCAGCAGCTTGTCCGGCAATCAGCCCCAGCATTTT
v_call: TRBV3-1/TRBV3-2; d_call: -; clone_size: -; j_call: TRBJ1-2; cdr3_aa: CASSVRAEGGYTF; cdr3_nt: TGTGCCAGCAGCGTCCGGGCCGAGGGTGGCTACACCTTC
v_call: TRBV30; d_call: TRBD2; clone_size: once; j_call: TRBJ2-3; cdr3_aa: CAGGLAGGHRTDTQYF; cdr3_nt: TGTGCCGGGGGACTAGCGGGGGGGCACCGCACAGATACGCAGTATTTT
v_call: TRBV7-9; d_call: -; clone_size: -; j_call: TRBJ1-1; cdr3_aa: CASTLAGLETEAFF; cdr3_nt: TGTGCCAGCACCCTTGCGGGCTTGGAGACTGAAGCTTTCTTT
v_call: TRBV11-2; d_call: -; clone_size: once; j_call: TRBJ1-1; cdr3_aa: CASSYLGLRLGRAEAFF; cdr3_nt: TGTGCCAGCAGCTACCTCGGGCTTAGACTCGGGAGGGCTGAAGCTTTCTTT
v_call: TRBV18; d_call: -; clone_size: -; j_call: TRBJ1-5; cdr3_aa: CASSPPESNQPQHF; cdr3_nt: TGTGCCAGCTCACCACCAGAGAGCAATCAGCCCCAGCATTTT
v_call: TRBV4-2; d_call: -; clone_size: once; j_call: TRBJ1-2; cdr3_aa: CASSQDFRLSINYGYTF; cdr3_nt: TGTGCCAGCAGCCAAGATTTTCGGTTGTCGATTAACTATGGCTACACCTTC
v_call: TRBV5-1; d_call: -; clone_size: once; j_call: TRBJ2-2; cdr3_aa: CASSFPGGLGTGELFF; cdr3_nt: TGCGCCAGCAGCTTCCCGGGTGGACTGGGCACCGGGGAGCTGTTTTTT
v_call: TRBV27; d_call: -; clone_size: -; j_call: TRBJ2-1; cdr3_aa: CASSLSSPRGEQFF; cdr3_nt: TGTGCCAGCAGTTTATCGAGTCCGCGGGGTGAGCAGTTCTTC
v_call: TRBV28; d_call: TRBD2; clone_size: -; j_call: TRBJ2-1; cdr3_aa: CASSLELAGDWDEQFF; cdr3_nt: TGTGCCAGCAGTTTAGAACTAGCGGGTGATTGGGATGAGCAGTTCTTC
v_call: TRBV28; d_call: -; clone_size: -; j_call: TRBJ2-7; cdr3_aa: CASTGGPGSEQYF; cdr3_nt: TGTGCCAGCACCGGGGGGCCTGGGAGCGAGCAGTACTTC
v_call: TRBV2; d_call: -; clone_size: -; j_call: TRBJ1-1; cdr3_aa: CASTNSRYTEAFF; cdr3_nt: TGTGCCAGCACAAACTCCCGGTACACTGAAGCTTTCTTT
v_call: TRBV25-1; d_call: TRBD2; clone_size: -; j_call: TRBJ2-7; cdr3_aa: CASRGLMSSGGSSYEQYF; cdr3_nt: TGTGCCAGCAGAGGCCTGATGTCTAGCGGGGGGAGCTCCTACGAGCAGTACTTC
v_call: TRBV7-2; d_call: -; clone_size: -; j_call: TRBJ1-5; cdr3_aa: CASSLVGTKSNQPQHF; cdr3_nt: TGTGCCAGCAGCTTAGTGGGGACAAAGAGCAATCAGCCCCAGCATTTT
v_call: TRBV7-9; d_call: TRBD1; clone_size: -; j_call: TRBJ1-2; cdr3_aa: CASSEDRARYGYTF; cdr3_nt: TGTGCCAGCAGCGAGGACAGGGCGCGGTATGGCTACACCTTC
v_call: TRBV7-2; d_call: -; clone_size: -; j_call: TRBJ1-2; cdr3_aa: CASSFDSKNGYTF; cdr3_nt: TGTGCCAGCAGCTTCGACAGCAAGAATGGCTACACCTTC
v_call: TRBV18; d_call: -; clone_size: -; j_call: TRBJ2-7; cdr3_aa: CASSQGVYEQYF; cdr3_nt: TGTGCCAGCTCACAGGGGGTCTACGAGCAGTACTTC
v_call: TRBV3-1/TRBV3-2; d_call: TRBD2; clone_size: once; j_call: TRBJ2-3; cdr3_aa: CASSRSGGAADTQYF; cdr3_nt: TGTGCCAGCAGCCGGAGCGGGGGGGCGGCAGATACGCAGTATTTT
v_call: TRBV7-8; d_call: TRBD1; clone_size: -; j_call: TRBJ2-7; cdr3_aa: CASSSTGTGFGEQYF; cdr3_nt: TGTGCCAGCAGCTCAACCGGGACAGGGTTCGGCGAGCAGTACTTC
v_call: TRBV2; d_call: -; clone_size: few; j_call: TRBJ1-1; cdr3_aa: CASSAEGGTEAFF; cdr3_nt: TGTGCCAGCAGTGCGGAGGGCGGCACTGAAGCTTTCTTT
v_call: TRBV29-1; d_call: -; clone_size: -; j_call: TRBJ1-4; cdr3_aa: CSVDEREANEKLFF; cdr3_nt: TGCAGCGTTGATGAAAGGGAGGCTAATGAAAAACTGTTTTTT
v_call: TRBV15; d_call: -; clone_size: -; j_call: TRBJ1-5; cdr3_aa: CATSRDLTNGPLAAQHF; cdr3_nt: TGTGCCACCAGCAGAGATTTAACTAATGGCCCCTTGGCGGCCCAGCATTTT
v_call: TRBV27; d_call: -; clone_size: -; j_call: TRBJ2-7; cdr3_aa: CASSSGTERREQYF; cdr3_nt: TGTGCCAGCAGTTCCGGGACTGAGAGGCGGGAGCAGTACTTC
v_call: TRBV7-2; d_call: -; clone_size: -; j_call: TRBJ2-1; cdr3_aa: CASSPRQGNEQFF; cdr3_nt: TGTGCCAGCAGCCCAAGGCAGGGAAATGAGCAGTTCTTC
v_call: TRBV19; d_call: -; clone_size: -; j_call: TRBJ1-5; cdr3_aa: CASSQGGPTYSNQPQHF; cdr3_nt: TGTGCCAGTAGTCAGGGCGGCCCAACCTATAGCAATCAGCCCCAGCATTTT
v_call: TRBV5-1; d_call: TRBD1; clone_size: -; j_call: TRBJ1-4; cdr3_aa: CASSLDRGGRKLFF; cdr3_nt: TGCGCCAGCAGCTTGGACAGGGGTGGAAGAAAACTGTTTTTT
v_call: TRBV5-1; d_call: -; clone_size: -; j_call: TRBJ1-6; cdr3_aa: CASSPGQNSPLHF; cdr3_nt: TGCGCCAGCAGCCCAGGACAGAATTCACCCCTCCACTTT
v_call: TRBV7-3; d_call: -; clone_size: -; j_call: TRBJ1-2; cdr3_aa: CASTPTAPVPTF; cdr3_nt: TGTGCCAGCACCCCGACAGCGCCAGTCCCCACCTTC